Included here is one T cell receptor beta chain sequence, with context. The record originates from a study of control samples from healthy donors and cancer patients. Germline V gives CDR1 MNHEY, CDR2 SVGEGT. Trimming at V came to 6 bases and at J to 1 base, leaving 17 bases not matched to a gene. This CDR3 is built from 19 residues. The assay was immunoSEQ multiplex PCR, and TCRdb's table has in-frame clones only and misses some. Here the sample spans around 30,000 clones, around 87% being singletons. This TCR was sampled from a woman aged 40 to 50 with lung cancer. Source material: PBMCs. This chain joins TRBV6-2 or TRBV6-3 and TRBJ1-5, with 8 bases that match TRBD1. In DNA, the CDR3 is TGTGCCAGCAGCACCCACTTGGGACAGGCAGCGGGGAGCAATCAGCCCCAGCATTTT. Its protein product is CASSTHLGQAAGSNQPQHF.